This TCR beta chain emerged from a study of T-cell reconstitution after alpha-beta-depleted transplantation in children. This clonotype was counted ten times or more. The antigen remains unidentified. V was trimmed by 5 bases and J by 3 bases, leaving 13 bases between them. The germline V gene has CDR1 SEHNR and CDR2 FQNEAQ (reference sequence). There are 14 residues in the CDR3. Preparation of the TCRbeta library was carried out with unique molecular identifiers. TCRdb analysed the PCR reads with MiXCR anew, one entry per CDR3 protein. The data show about 300,000 distinct CDR3 sequences, with about 9.5% seen just once and less than 9% held by the top ten. Study-wide points: Surviving recipient cells, namely T cells and thymic progenitors, were the source of high day-60 TCRbeta diversity in some patients. T-cell numbers and diversity, one year after transplant, stemmed largely from T cells that were newly produced.

This chain joins TRBV7-9 and TRBJ2-5; D might be TRBD1 (5 bases). The receptor comes from a boy under three years old with acute myeloid leukemia, due to receive a stem cell transplant. This specimen was PBMCs, taken before TCRalphabeta/CD19-depleted stem cell transplant. The CDR3 loop reads CASSLLGREETQYF. CDR3 nucleotides: TGTGCCAGCAGCCTCCTCGGCAGGGAAGAGACCCAGTACTTC.